This TCR beta chain emerged from a study of cytomegalovirus exposure and HLA in healthy donors. Points on this clone: Its antigen remains unidentified.

Researchers ran the PCR with 60 Vbeta and 13 Jbeta primers. Measured with immunoSEQ multiplex PCR; TCRdb has only the in-frame clones, and not every one. Of about 110,000 clones in the sample, about three quarters were seen once. Findings of the study overall: An analysis that came later showed most CMV-associated TCR beta chains appearing HLA-restricted.

Trimming shortened V by 5 bases and J by 3 bases, and 11 bases separated the two germline ends. The CDR3 totals 13 residues. Per the germline V gene, CDR1 is LNHDA and CDR2 is SQIVND (reference sequence). The source material was PBMCs. The chain links TRBV19 to TRBJ2-7; D possibly corresponds to TRBD2 (5 bases). The clonotype comes from a male donor in good health and CMV-seronegative. CDR3 sequence: CASSGGSVYEQYF. For the CDR3, the DNA is TGTGCCAGTAGTGGTGGGAGCGTCTACGAGCAGTACTTC.